The rows below give T cell receptor beta chains drawn from one sample of a study of blood T cell repertoires in COVID-19. Profiling relied on immunoSEQ multiplex PCR, and the TCRdb table lists in-frame clones only, not all of them. The data show 100,000 or so clones, with more than 85% seen just once and roughly 4.5% held by the top ten. Sequenced input: peripheral blood. The source is a man younger than 35 with acute or convalescent COVID-19. Each CDR3 is given without its conserved first and last residue. Fields, in order: CDR3 protein, J gene, V gene.

CDR3 protein: ASSRGQLNEKLF
J gene: TRBJ1-4
V gene: TRBV21-1

CDR3 protein: ATSHAGLNTEAF
J gene: TRBJ1-1
V gene: TRBV24-1

CDR3 protein: ASSRTGFNTEAF
J gene: TRBJ1-1
V gene: TRBV4-1

CDR3 protein: ASGPSQGGQTSGFYTDTQY
J gene: TRBJ2-3
V gene: TRBV12-5

CDR3 protein: ASSIAYQETQY
J gene: TRBJ2-5
V gene: TRBV25-1

CDR3 protein: ASSPQGAHTGELF
J gene: TRBJ2-2
V gene: TRBV6-5

CDR3 protein: ASRSGGTWNSPLH
J gene: TRBJ1-6
V gene: TRBV6-5

CDR3 protein: ASSLESGLD
J gene: TRBJ2-5
V gene: TRBV13

CDR3 protein: ASSDGVATHSPLH
J gene: TRBJ1-6
V gene: TRBV9

CDR3 protein: ASSWTGVNTEAF
J gene: TRBJ1-1
V gene: TRBV7-9

CDR3 protein: ASSQRDRGEAF
J gene: TRBJ1-1
V gene: TRBV4-2

CDR3 protein: ASSLGGSLNQPQH
J gene: TRBJ1-5
V gene: TRBV5-1

CDR3 protein: ASSSPSDTQY
J gene: TRBJ2-3
V gene: TRBV5-1

CDR3 protein: ASRPAYATGAREEKLF
J gene: TRBJ1-4
V gene: TRBV6-2/TRBV6-3

CDR3 protein: ASSLYPDTQY
J gene: TRBJ2-3
V gene: TRBV7-9

CDR3 protein: SASLAGAYEQY
J gene: TRBJ2-7
V gene: TRBV20-1

CDR3 protein: ASSYLQGSNQPQH
J gene: TRBJ1-5
V gene: TRBV4-1

CDR3 protein: ATPRASGGTEAF
J gene: TRBJ1-1
V gene: TRBV2

CDR3 protein: SASLGLYGYT
J gene: TRBJ1-2
V gene: TRBV20-1

CDR3 protein: ASSLAGGYTGELF
J gene: TRBJ2-2
V gene: TRBV27

CDR3 protein: ASSLGTSGSSYEQY
J gene: TRBJ2-7
V gene: TRBV13

CDR3 protein: AIRRDRVVSGELF
J gene: TRBJ2-2
V gene: TRBV10-3

CDR3 protein: ASSLFPGSYEQY
J gene: TRBJ2-7
V gene: TRBV27

CDR3 protein: ASSLTTGAGNTIY
J gene: TRBJ1-3
V gene: TRBV14

CDR3 protein: ASSYSGEYSPLH
J gene: TRBJ1-6
V gene: TRBV6-6

CDR3 protein: ASSPPYPSTEAF
J gene: TRBJ1-1
V gene: TRBV18

CDR3 protein: ASSLKGAYQETQY
J gene: TRBJ2-5
V gene: TRBV5-4

CDR3 protein: ASSEPRNYGYT
J gene: TRBJ1-2
V gene: TRBV11-2

CDR3 protein: ATSGGGQGAEGTGELF
J gene: TRBJ2-2
V gene: TRBV24-1

CDR3 protein: ASSSDTRRTTDTQY
J gene: TRBJ2-3
V gene: TRBV11-2

CDR3 protein: ASSRQGWNTEAF
J gene: TRBJ1-1
V gene: TRBV13

CDR3 protein: ASSWDRPDEQY
J gene: TRBJ2-7
V gene: TRBV5-5

CDR3 protein: ASSQNRDSLGNTIY
J gene: TRBJ1-3
V gene: TRBV3-1/TRBV3-2

CDR3 protein: ASSPARTSYEQY
J gene: TRBJ2-7
V gene: TRBV18

CDR3 protein: ASSLRGLAGNEQF
J gene: TRBJ2-1
V gene: TRBV7-6